This T cell receptor (beta chain) was obtained from a study of control samples from healthy donors and cancer patients. Sequenced by immunoSEQ multiplex PCR; TCRdb stores in-frame clones only, minus some. There are roughly 400,000 clones in the sample; 80% to 95% occur only once, and 5.5% to 8% lies in the top ten. V lost 1 base and J 6 bases, leaving 15 bases between the germline ends. Germline CDR1 is SEHNR and CDR2 is FQNEAQ (reference sequence). The CDR3 loop spans 15 amino acids. J is TRBJ1-1 and V is TRBV7-9; D may be TRBD1 (5 bases). This clonotype was obtained from a man in his forties with head and neck cancer. The sequencing sample was made of PBMCs. The CDR3: CASSLDPRVHSEAFF. CDR3 nucleotides: TGTGCCAGCAGCTTAGATCCCAGGGTTCACTCTGAAGCTTTCTTT.